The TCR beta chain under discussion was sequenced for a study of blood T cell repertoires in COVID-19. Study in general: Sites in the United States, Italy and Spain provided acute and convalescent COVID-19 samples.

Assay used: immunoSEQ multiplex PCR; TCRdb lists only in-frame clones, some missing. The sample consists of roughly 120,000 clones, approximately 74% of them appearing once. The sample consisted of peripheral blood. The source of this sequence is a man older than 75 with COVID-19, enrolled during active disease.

The CDR3 loop is CASKFNEGYEQYF. The CDR3 DNA follows: TGTGCCAGCAAATTTAACGAGGGATACGAGCAGTACTTC. The J gene is TRBJ2-7, the V gene TRBV3-1 (or the pseudogene TRBV3-2), with D tentatively TRBD2 (5 bases). Germline assignment: CDR1 LGHDT and CDR2 YNNKEL (reference sequence). V was shortened by 7 bases and J by 4 bases, with 14 bases between the two germline ends. The CDR3 is made up of 13 amino acids.